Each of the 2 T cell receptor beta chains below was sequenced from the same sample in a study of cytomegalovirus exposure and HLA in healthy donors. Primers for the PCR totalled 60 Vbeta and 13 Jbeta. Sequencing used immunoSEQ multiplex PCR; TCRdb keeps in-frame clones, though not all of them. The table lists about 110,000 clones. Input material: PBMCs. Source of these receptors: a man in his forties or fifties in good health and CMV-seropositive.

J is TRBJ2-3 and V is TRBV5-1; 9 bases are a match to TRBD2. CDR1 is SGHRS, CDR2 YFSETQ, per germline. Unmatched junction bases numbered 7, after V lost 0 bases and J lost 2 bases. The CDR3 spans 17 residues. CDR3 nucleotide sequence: TGCGCCAGCAGCTTGGGTCTTACTAGCGGGCCCACAGATACGCAGTATTTT. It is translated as CASSLGLTSGPTDTQYF.

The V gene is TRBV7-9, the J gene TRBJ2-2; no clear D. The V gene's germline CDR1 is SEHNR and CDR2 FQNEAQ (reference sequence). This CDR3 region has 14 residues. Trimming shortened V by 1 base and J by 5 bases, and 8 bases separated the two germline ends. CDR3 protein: CASSLVVETGELFF. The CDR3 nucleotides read TGTGCCAGCAGCTTAGTGGTCGAGACCGGGGAGCTGTTTTTT.